This is a list of T cell receptor beta chains from one sample in a study of breast tumors, draining lymph nodes, adjacent tissues. One entry per CDR3 protein, called by TCRdb with MiXCR from the multiplex PCR reads. The table records under 85,000 distinct CDR3 sequences, roughly 20% of them present only once. Specimen: axillary lymph node tissue. The origin of the receptors is a female donor with breast cancer. Some clones in this sample may be carry-over from other donors' samples. CDR3s include the opening cysteine and the closing phenylalanine or tryptophan. D genes are given only for firm matches. Clone sizes are given selectively: once, few, many, or a class where the clone is expanded.

CDR3: CASSVGRGGRANEQFF; DNA: TGTGCCAGCAGCGTAGGGCGGGGCGGGAGGGCGAATGAGCAGTTCTTC; D: TRBD2; J: TRBJ2-1; length: 16; V: TRBV7-2; size: many
CDR3: CASSSGQLYGYTF; DNA: TGTGCCAGCAGCTCGGGACAGCTCTATGGCTACACCTTC; D: TRBD1; J: TRBJ1-2; length: 13; V: TRBV5-6; size: many
CDR3: CAFRDVNEQYF; DNA: TGTGCCTTCCGGGACGTAAACGAGCAGTACTTC; D: NA; J: TRBJ2-7; length: 11; V: TRBV6-5; size: many
CDR3: CSARPVERSHGYTF; DNA: TGCAGTGCCCGCCCCGTCGAACGGTCTCATGGCTACACCTTC; D: NA; J: TRBJ1-2; length: 14; V: TRBV20-1; size: many
CDR3: CASRGDSYYGYTF; DNA: TGTGCCAGCAGGGGCGACAGCTACTATGGCTACACCTTC; D: NA; J: TRBJ1-2; length: 13; V: TRBV4-2; size: many
CDR3: CAWSVRGTYNEQFF; DNA: TGTGCCTGGAGTGTCCGCGGGACCTACAATGAGCAGTTCTTC; D: NA; J: TRBJ2-1; length: 14; V: TRBV30; size: NA
CDR3: CGSKPDTQYF; DNA: TGCGGGAGCAAGCCAGATACGCAGTATTTT; D: NA; J: TRBJ2-3; length: 10; V: TRBV12-3/TRBV12-4; size: many
CDR3: CSARDPGNIQYF; DNA: TGCAGTGCTAGAGATCCGGGAAACATTCAGTACTTC; D: NA; J: TRBJ2-4; length: 12; V: TRBV20-1; size: NA
CDR3: CASSDRGREGTQYF; DNA: TGTGCCTCCTCGGACAGGGGGCGGGAAGGTACGCAGTATTTT; D: TRBD1; J: TRBJ2-3; length: 14; V: TRBV7-9; size: many
CDR3: CASSYSARQLYEQYF; DNA: TGTGCCAGCAGTTACTCGGCCCGACAATTATACGAGCAGTACTTC; D: NA; J: TRBJ2-7; length: 15; V: TRBV6-5; size: many
CDR3: CASRNRAINQYNSPLHF; DNA: TGTGCCAGCAGAAACAGGGCTATAAATCAATATAATTCACCCCTCCACTTT; D: NA; J: TRBJ1-6; length: 17; V: TRBV6-4; size: many
CDR3: CASRLTKNQPQHF; DNA: TGTGCCAGCAGGCTGACTAAGAATCAGCCCCAGCATTTT; D: NA; J: TRBJ1-5; length: 13; V: TRBV6-2/TRBV6-3; size: many
CDR3: CSARVGGGSGEQYF; DNA: TGCAGTGCTAGAGTCGGGGGGGGATCCGGCGAGCAGTACTTC; D: TRBD2; J: TRBJ2-7; length: 14; V: TRBV20-1; size: many
CDR3: CASSLMAGWDVQYF; DNA: TGTGCCAGCAGTTTAATGGCAGGGTGGGACGTTCAGTACTTC; D: NA; J: TRBJ2-4; length: 14; V: TRBV12-3/TRBV12-4; size: NA
CDR3: CATQTRETQYF; DNA: TGTGCCACCCAGACCCGGGAGACCCAGTACTTC; D: NA; J: TRBJ2-5; length: 11; V: TRBV28; size: NA
CDR3: CASSSIQGWGETQYF; DNA: TGTGCCAGCAGCTCGATTCAGGGTTGGGGAGAGACCCAGTACTTC; D: NA; J: TRBJ2-5; length: 15; V: TRBV11-2; size: many
CDR3: CASSPWDGSPLHF; DNA: TGTGCCAGCAGTCCATGGGACGGTTCACCCCTCCACTTT; D: NA; J: TRBJ1-6; length: 13; V: TRBV27; size: many
CDR3: CASSLETGQNYGYTF; DNA: TGTGCCAGCAGCTTGGAAACAGGGCAGAACTATGGCTACACCTTC; D: NA; J: TRBJ1-2; length: 15; V: TRBV5-4; size: many
CDR3: CASSSLSPGETQYF; DNA: TGTGCCAGCAGCTCATTAAGTCCCGGGGAGACCCAGTACTTC; D: NA; J: TRBJ2-5; length: 14; V: TRBV5-6; size: many
CDR3: CASSQRGSGSYEQYF; DNA: TGTGCCAGCAGCCAAAGGGGCAGCGGGTCGTACGAGCAGTACTTC; D: NA; J: TRBJ2-7; length: 15; V: TRBV3-1; size: many
CDR3: CASSDGSGETYEQFF; DNA: TGTGCCAGCAGTGACGGGTCGGGAGAAACCTATGAGCAGTTCTTC; D: NA; J: TRBJ2-1; length: 15; V: TRBV6-4; size: many
CDR3: CASSHRGEIYGYTF; DNA: TGTGCCAGCTCACACCGGGGAGAGATCTATGGCTACACCTTC; D: NA; J: TRBJ1-2; length: 14; V: TRBV18; size: few
CDR3: CASSSTSGDGEKQYF; DNA: TGTGCCAGCAGCTCGACTAGCGGGGACGGCGAGAAGCAGTACTTC; D: TRBD2; J: TRBJ2-7; length: 15; V: TRBV7-2; size: many
CDR3: CSARGGTVLSYNEQFF; DNA: TGCAGTGCTAGAGGTGGGACAGTCCTATCCTACAATGAGCAGTTCTTC; D: TRBD1; J: TRBJ2-1; length: 16; V: TRBV20-1; size: many
CDR3: CASSPSGLAGDVYTQYF; DNA: TGTGCCAGCAGCCCATCGGGACTAGCGGGAGATGTGTATACGCAGTATTTT; D: TRBD2; J: TRBJ2-3; length: 17; V: TRBV7-3; size: many
CDR3: CASSLIRDRGTDTQYF; DNA: TGTGCCAGCAGTTTGATCCGGGACAGGGGCACAGATACGCAGTATTTT; D: TRBD1; J: TRBJ2-3; length: 16; V: TRBV6-6; size: NA
CDR3: CASSPGDGPSNQPQHF; DNA: TGTGCCAGCTCACCTGGGGACGGCCCTAGCAATCAGCCCCAGCATTTT; D: NA; J: TRBJ1-5; length: 16; V: TRBV18; size: NA
CDR3: CASSPLAGRAGGANVLTF; DNA: TGTGCCAGCAGTCCTTTAGCGGGACGGGCAGGTGGGGCCAACGTCCTGACTTTC; D: TRBD2; J: TRBJ2-6; length: 18; V: TRBV6-5; size: few
CDR3: CASSVEGSNEQYF; DNA: TGTGCCAGCAGCGTAGAGGGTAGCAACGAGCAGTACTTC; D: NA; J: TRBJ2-7; length: 13; V: TRBV9; size: many
CDR3: CASSLFRVTINYNEQFF; DNA: TGTGCCAGCAGCCTCTTCCGGGTGACTATAAACTACAATGAGCAGTTCTTC; D: NA; J: TRBJ2-1; length: 17; V: TRBV12-3/TRBV12-4; size: many
CDR3: CASSRRDSPNSPLHF; DNA: TGTGCCAGTAGTAGGAGGGACAGCCCCAATTCACCCCTCCACTTT; D: TRBD1; J: TRBJ1-6; length: 15; V: TRBV19; size: many
CDR3: CASSLGMWGGGTDTQYF; DNA: TGTGCCAGCAGCTTGGGCATGTGGGGGGGCGGTACAGATACGCAGTATTTT; D: NA; J: TRBJ2-3; length: 17; V: TRBV7-6; size: many
CDR3: CASSWGTSGNPSYEQYF; DNA: TGTGCCAGCAGCTGGGGGACTAGCGGGAATCCTTCCTACGAGCAGTACTTC; D: TRBD2; J: TRBJ2-7; length: 17; V: TRBV7-9; size: many
CDR3: CASSLGLAGGYTDTQYF; DNA: TGTGCCAGCAGCTTGGGACTAGCGGGAGGGTATACAGATACGCAGTATTTT; D: TRBD2; J: TRBJ2-3; length: 17; V: TRBV5-6; size: few
CDR3: CASSQGGRGYTF; DNA: TGTGCCAGCAGCCAAGGGGGACGTGGCTACACCTTC; D: NA; J: TRBJ1-2; length: 12; V: TRBV3-1; size: many
CDR3: CATRARCSGRYEQYF; DNA: TGTGCCACCAGAGCCAGATGCAGCGGTCGTTACGAGCAGTACTTC; D: NA; J: TRBJ2-7; length: 15; V: TRBV24-1; size: many
CDR3: CASSLWDRGRTEAFF; DNA: TGTGCCAGCAGCTTATGGGACAGGGGGCGTACTGAAGCTTTCTTT; D: TRBD1; J: TRBJ1-1; length: 15; V: TRBV7-9; size: NA
CDR3: CASSGRGRGFGQPQHF; DNA: TGTGCCAGCAGTGGACGGGGTCGGGGTTTTGGCCAGCCCCAGCATTTT; D: NA; J: TRBJ1-5; length: 16; V: TRBV28; size: NA
CDR3: CASSLLAGGGYGYTF; DNA: TGTGCCAGCAGTTTATTGGCAGGGGGCGGCTATGGCTACACCTTC; D: TRBD1; J: TRBJ1-2; length: 15; V: TRBV27; size: NA
CDR3: CASSQASLGQPQHF; DNA: TGTGCCAGCAGCCAAGCCTCGCTTGGACAGCCCCAGCATTTT; D: NA; J: TRBJ1-5; length: 14; V: TRBV3-1; size: few
CDR3: CASSREGQDNQPQHF; DNA: TGTGCCAGCAGTAGGGAGGGCCAGGATAATCAGCCCCAGCATTTT; D: NA; J: TRBJ1-5; length: 15; V: TRBV27; size: many
CDR3: CASSQDFTGGLNEKLFF; DNA: TGTGCCAGCAGCCAAGATTTCACAGGGGGGCTTAATGAAAAACTGTTTTTT; D: TRBD1; J: TRBJ1-4; length: 17; V: TRBV4-2; size: many
CDR3: CASSPQGNEQYF; DNA: TGTGCCAGCTCACCACAGGGAAACGAGCAGTACTTC; D: NA; J: TRBJ2-7; length: 12; V: TRBV18; size: NA
CDR3: CSAPEGGSGRALHF; DNA: TGCAGTGCTCCAGAGGGGGGATCCGGACGGGCCCTCCACTTT; D: NA; J: TRBJ1-6; length: 14; V: TRBV20-1; size: many
CDR3: CASSPRAGEPNYEQYF; DNA: TGTGCCAGCTCACCACGAGCGGGAGAGCCTAACTACGAGCAGTACTTC; D: TRBD2; J: TRBJ2-7; length: 16; V: TRBV18; size: NA
CDR3: CASSYIGTNYGYTF; DNA: TGTGCCAGCAGTTACATCGGCACTAACTATGGCTACACCTTC; D: NA; J: TRBJ1-2; length: 14; V: TRBV6-6; size: NA
CDR3: CASSAGLAGTEQFF; DNA: TGTGCCAGCAGCGCCGGACTAGCAGGAACTGAGCAGTTCTTC; D: TRBD2; J: TRBJ2-1; length: 14; V: TRBV7-2; size: many
CDR3: CASSSGRTGETQYF; DNA: TGTGCCAGCAGTTCGGGGCGGACGGGGGAGACCCAGTACTTC; D: NA; J: TRBJ2-5; length: 14; V: TRBV12-3/TRBV12-4; size: many
CDR3: CSARPPDRGADGYTF; DNA: TGCAGTGCTAGACCCCCGGACAGGGGCGCCGATGGCTACACCTTC; D: TRBD1; J: TRBJ1-2; length: 15; V: TRBV20-1; size: many
CDR3: CASSIGKETQYF; DNA: TGTGCCAGTAGTATAGGAAAAGAGACCCAGTACTTC; D: NA; J: TRBJ2-5; length: 12; V: TRBV19; size: many
CDR3: CASRDSGTSINNEQFF; DNA: TGTGCCAGCAGGGACTCCGGGACTAGTATAAACAATGAGCAGTTCTTC; D: TRBD2; J: TRBJ2-1; length: 16; V: TRBV6-1; size: few
CDR3: CASSLVPPRGPFSYEQYF; DNA: TGCGCCAGCAGCTTGGTTCCTCCTCGGGGCCCCTTCTCCTACGAGCAGTACTTC; D: NA; J: TRBJ2-7; length: 18; V: TRBV5-1; size: many
CDR3: CASSAPHRAGELFF; DNA: TGTGCCAGCAGCGCGCCTCATCGGGCCGGGGAGCTGTTTTTT; D: NA; J: TRBJ2-2; length: 14; V: TRBV7-2; size: many
CDR3: CASSQGAFGAPVQETQYF; DNA: TGTGCCAGCAGCCAAGGCGCCTTCGGGGCTCCCGTTCAAGAGACCCAGTACTTC; D: NA; J: TRBJ2-5; length: 18; V: TRBV12-3/TRBV12-4; size: few
CDR3: CASSLVLGTDNEQFF; DNA: TGTGCCAGCAGCTTAGTTCTTGGGACTGACAATGAGCAGTTCTTC; D: NA; J: TRBJ2-1; length: 15; V: TRBV7-2; size: many
CDR3: CASSLTGMRSYNSPLHF; DNA: TGTGCCAGCAGCTTGACAGGGATGAGATCCTATAATTCACCCCTCCACTTT; D: NA; J: TRBJ1-6; length: 17; V: TRBV5-8; size: many
CDR3: CASSLERYNEQFF; DNA: TGCGCCAGCAGCTTGGAACGGTACAATGAGCAGTTCTTC; D: NA; J: TRBJ2-1; length: 13; V: TRBV5-1; size: few
CDR3: CASSLGGPNTGELFF; DNA: TGTGCCAGCAGCTTAGGGGGCCCGAACACCGGGGAGCTGTTTTTT; D: NA; J: TRBJ2-2; length: 15; V: TRBV11-1; size: many
CDR3: CASSHPENEQFF; DNA: TGTGCCAGCAGCCACCCCGAGAATGAGCAGTTCTTC; D: NA; J: TRBJ2-1; length: 12; V: TRBV28; size: NA
CDR3: CSASLLAGTDTQYF; DNA: TGCAGTGCTAGTCTTCTAGCGGGCACAGATACGCAGTATTTT; D: TRBD2; J: TRBJ2-3; length: 14; V: TRBV20-1; size: many